A single sample gave rise to the 5 T cell receptor beta chains below, sequenced in a study of cytomegalovirus exposure and HLA in healthy donors (dated by TCRdb to about 2017). The library was made by the immunoSEQ multiplex PCR assay. For the multiplex PCR, a mixture combining 60 forward primers for TCR Vbeta segments and 13 reverse primers for TCR Jbeta segments was used. In TCRdb, the immuneACCESS table is reduced to in-frame sequences with V and J assigned. These tables do not hold every clone; where another copy was compared, an unresolved V gene accounts for under half, and the others remain unexplained. The sample includes about 110,000 clones, with around 80% observed a single time. The ten largest clonotypes hold 5% to 7% of the sample. The specimen was PBMCs. The source is a woman aged 50 to 60 in good health and CMV-seropositive.

The CDR3 coding sequence is TGTGCCAGCAGCTTATATCACCTCGGGACCTATAATTCACCCCTCCACTTT. The encoded protein is CASSLYHLGTYNSPLHF. This sequence joins TRBV7-9 and TRBJ1-6; no reliable D call. The CDR3 covers 17 residues. The V gene lost 2 bases and the J gene lost 2 bases, with 13 bases spanning the gap. The V gene's germline CDR1 is SEHNR and CDR2 FQNEAQ (reference sequence).

The chain uses TRBV28 and TRBJ1-1, with D unresolved. Between the trimmed V and J ends, which lost 4 bases and 0 bases, there was a span of 6 bases. Germline lookup yields CDR1 MDHEN and CDR2 SYDVKM. The CDR3 covers 13 residues. DNA of the CDR3: TGTGCCAGCAGTTGGGCAGTGAACACTGAAGCTTTCTTT. The encoded protein is CASSWAVNTEAFF.

On this clone itself: A read error is likely, as this CDR3 ends without the conserved phenylalanine or tryptophan. This chain joins TRBV7-2 and TRBJ1-2; TRBD1 might be the D (6 bases). Germline CDR1 is SGHTA and CDR2 is FQGNSA. The CDR3 covers 16 residues. Between the trimmed V and J ends, which lost 3 bases and 6 bases, there was a span of 20 bases. The DNA of the CDR3 is TGTGCCAGCAGCTTCCCTCGAGGGGGTGAGTGGCATGGCTACACCTCC. The encoded protein is CASSFPRGGEWHGYTS.

The J gene is TRBJ1-2, the V gene TRBV5-5; D not certain. V gave up 2 bases and J gave up 3 bases, with 8 bases separating them. This CDR3 spans 13 amino acids. Germline CDR1 is SGHKS and CDR2 is YYEKEE (reference sequence). CDR3 sequence: CASSLSDYYGYTF. The CDR3 nucleotides read TGTGCCAGCAGCTTATCCGACTACTATGGCTACACCTTC. Full variable domain (rest looked up from reference TRBV5-5 and TRBJ1-2): DAGVTQSPTHLIKTRGQQVTLRCSPISGHKSVSWYQQVLGQGPQFIFQYYEKEERGRGNFPDRFSARQFPNYSSELNVNALLLGDSALYLCASSLSDYYGYTFGSGTRLTVV.

The rearrangement joins TRBV6-1 to TRBJ1-5; D remains unclear. CDR3 length: 15 residues. Germline V lookup: CDR1 MNHNS, CDR2 SASEGT. Trimming took off 6 bases at V and 0 bases at J, with 12 bases between the two ends. Here the CDR3 DNA reads TGTGCCAGCAGCCAGTTGGGCTTTAGCAATCAGCCCCAGCATTTT. Amino acid sequence: CASSQLGFSNQPQHF.